This T cell receptor (beta chain) was sequenced in a study of control samples from healthy donors and cancer patients. TCRdb's copy holds only in-frame clones and misses some; the assay was immunoSEQ multiplex PCR. The table shows about 150,000 clones, with 80% to 95% occurring only once. CDR3 length: 13 residues. V was shortened by 4 bases and J by 1 base, with 8 bases between the two germline ends. Per germline, CDR1 SGDLS and CDR2 YYNGEE. Sequenced material: blood. The source is a man between 18 and 29 years old in good health. The J gene is TRBJ1-1, the V gene TRBV9, with no clear D. The DNA for the CDR3 is TGTGCCAGCAGCCTGCGGCCGAACACTGAAGCTTTCTTT. Its translation is CASSLRPNTEAFF.